These 25 T cell receptor beta chains originate from one sample sequenced in a study of blood T cell repertoires in COVID-19. This table comes from immunoSEQ multiplex PCR, and its TCRdb copy is limited to in-frame clones, with some not included. This sample has 200,000 to 250,000 clones, with roughly 89% found just once. The sequencing input was peripheral blood. All receptors derive from a man aged 25 to 40 who had recovered from COVID-19.

The rearrangement uses TRBV11-2 and TRBJ1-6; 10 bases are shared with TRBD1. Unmatched junction bases numbered 7, after V lost 5 bases and J lost 9 bases. The CDR3 is 15 amino acids. Germline CDR1 is SGHAT and CDR2 is FQNNGV. The CDR3 DNA follows: TGTGCCAGCAGCGGGACAGGGGTTGCCCCTTCACCCCTCCACTTT. This encodes CASSGTGVAPSPLHF.

The rearrangement uses TRBV7-2 and TRBJ1-4, with 9 bases that match TRBD1. Trimming at V came to 1 base and at J to 4 bases, leaving 1 base not matched to a gene. The CDR3 has 15 residues. Germline V lookup: CDR1 SGHTA, CDR2 FQGNSA. Written as DNA, the CDR3 is TGTGCCAGCAGCTTAGACAGGGGGCGTAATGAAAAACTGTTTTTT. Its translation: CASSLDRGRNEKLFF.

This sequence joins TRBV6-5 and TRBJ1-1; 7 bases map to TRBD1. CDR1 is MNHEY and CDR2 is SVGAGI in the germline V gene. Trimming removed 6 bases from V and 5 bases from J; junction bases left unmatched: 6. This CDR3 spans 13 amino acids. The CDR3 DNA sequence: TGTGCCAGCAGATTTGACAGGGCGACTGAAGCTTTCTTT. Translated, it gives CASRFDRATEAFF.

The chain joins TRBV7-2 to TRBJ2-7, with 9 nucleotides matching TRBD1. This CDR3 region has 15 residues. Trimming took 3 bases from V and 6 from J; bases not matched to a gene: 9. The germline V gene has CDR1 SGHTA and CDR2 FQGNSA. CDR3 DNA sequence: TGTGCCAGCAGCTTGACCGGGACAGGGAATAGCGAGCAGTACTTC. Encoded protein: CASSLTGTGNSEQYF.

V is TRBV7-9 and J is TRBJ1-1; D is uncertain. V dropped 8 bases and J dropped 1 base, with 11 bases sitting between them. The CDR3 is 13 residues long. CDR1 is SEHNR, CDR2 FQNEAQ, per germline (reference sequence). CDR3 sequence (DNA): TGTGCCAGCGAGGATGGGTGGAACACTGAAGCTTTCTTT. It encodes CASEDGWNTEAFF.

V and J are TRBV5-1 and TRBJ2-7; TRBD1 aligns across 10 bases. V shed 4 bases, J shed 5 bases, and the junction held 3 bases outside the gene matches. The CDR3 is 13 residues long. Germline V gene sequence: CDR1 SGHRS, CDR2 YFSETQ. The CDR3 region has the DNA TGCGCCAGCAGCCCGGGACAGGGGAACGAGCAGTACTTC. Its protein is CASSPGQGNEQYF.

The chain links TRBV6-5 to TRBJ1-6; maybe TRBD1 (6 bases). The CDR3 runs 14 residues. V lost 6 bases and J lost 5, with 11 bases in between. CDR1 and CDR2 from the germline V gene are MNHEY and SVGAGI. The CDR3 nucleotides are TGTGCCAGCAGCAGCAGGGGCGATAATTCACCCCTCCACTTT. It codes for CASSSRGDNSPLHF.

This rearrangement joins TRBV4-1 to TRBJ2-7; D not certain. Trimming removed 0 bases from V and 0 bases from J, with 12 bases in between. Germline CDR1 reads MGHRA; CDR2 reads YSYEKL. The CDR3 consists of 16 residues. CDR3 in DNA: TGCGCCAGCAGCCAAGAGAGAGGCACCTACTCCTACGAGCAGTACTTC. It encodes CASSQERGTYSYEQYF.

V and J are TRBV28 and TRBJ1-1, with TRBD1 matching 9 bases. Germline lookup yields CDR1 MDHEN and CDR2 SYDVKM. This CDR3 comprises 14 residues. The V gene end was trimmed by 4 bases and the J gene end by 3 bases; junction bases not matched to a gene: 3. CDR3 in DNA: TGTGCCAGCAGTTCGGGACAGGGAGACACTGAAGCTTTCTTT. It specifies CASSSGQGDTEAFF.

The J gene is TRBJ1-2, the V gene TRBV30, with TRBD1 matching over 7 bases. This CDR3 has 12 amino acids. The germline CDR1 and CDR2 sequences are GTSNPN and SVGIG (reference sequence). V trimming: 5 bases; J trimming: 4 bases; junction bases outside the gene matches: 4. In DNA form, the CDR3 reads TGTGCCTGGTTAGGGGGCGTCTATGGCTACACCTTC. It encodes CAWLGGVYGYTF.

A few counts support this clone. The gene calls are TRBV7-8 and TRBJ2-7, with TRBD2 as a possible D gene (6 bases). This CDR3 spans 14 amino acids. Germline CDR1 reads SGHVS; CDR2 reads FQNEAQ. V was pared by 1 base and J by 2 bases, with 9 bases between. The CDR3 region has the DNA TGTGCCAGCAGCTTAGATTGGACTACCTACGAGCAGTACTTC. Protein sequence: CASSLDWTTYEQYF.

The chain links TRBV6-5 to TRBJ2-1; no definite D call. V was shortened by 3 bases and J by 1 base, with 4 bases between the two germline ends. The CDR3 is made up of 13 amino acids. Germline CDR1 MNHEY, CDR2 SVGAGI. The CDR3 nucleotides are TGTGCCAGCAGTTATGAGTCCTACAATGAGCAGTTCTTC. Its protein is CASSYESYNEQFF.

V usage is TRBV19 and J usage is TRBJ2-2; D gene uncertain. This CDR3 contains 15 residues. CDR1 is LNHDA, CDR2 SQIVND, per germline (reference sequence). The germline V and J ends were trimmed by 3 bases and 0 bases, with 8 bases remaining between them. CDR3 coding DNA: TGTGCCAGTAGTATTCGTACTTCGAACACCGGGGAGCTGTTTTTT. Its protein is CASSIRTSNTGELFF.

The gene calls are TRBV13 and TRBJ2-5; 7 nucleotides line up with TRBD1. Germline V lookup: CDR1 PRHDT, CDR2 FYEKMQ (reference sequence). The CDR3 consists of 13 residues. V was pared by 5 bases and J by 2 bases, with 2 bases of the junction left unmatched. In DNA form, the CDR3 reads TGTGCCAGCAGCGAGGGACAGCAAGAGACCCAGTACTTC. It yields the protein CASSEGQQETQYF.

The V gene is TRBV4-1, the J gene TRBJ2-3, with TRBD2 matching 11 bases. Germline V gene sequence: CDR1 MGHRA, CDR2 YSYEKL. The CDR3 runs 14 residues. The trim removed 4 bases at V and 5 bases at J, leaving 2 bases unmatched. The CDR3 protein is CASSLSGGVDTQYF. DNA for the CDR3: TGCGCCAGCAGCCTTAGCGGGGGGGTAGATACGCAGTATTTT.

The chain has TRBV4-1 and TRBJ2-3, with 7 bases that match TRBD2. The ends lost 5 bases at V and 6 bases at J; junction bases unmatched: 14. The CDR3 contains 16 residues. CDR1 is MGHRA and CDR2 is YSYEKL in the germline V gene. In DNA form, the CDR3 reads TGCGCCAGCAGCTGGGAGAGCGGGGCCCGCGCGGATACGCAGTATTTT. Its translation is CASSWESGARADTQYF.

This chain uses TRBV6-5 with TRBJ1-1; possibly TRBD1 for D (6 bases). CDR3 size: 14 residues. Trimming stripped 6 bases from V and 0 bases from J, with 11 bases between. In germline, CDR1 is MNHEY, CDR2 SVGAGI. The CDR3 coding sequence is TGTGCCAGCAGCGGACAGCTCATGAACACTGAAGCTTTCTTT. It translates to CASSGQLMNTEAFF.

V and J are TRBV18 and TRBJ2-7, with 8 nucleotides matching TRBD2. This CDR3 has 14 residues. Germline CDR1 is KGHSH and CDR2 is LQKENI. V was pared by 0 bases and J by 7 bases, with 5 bases of the junction left unmatched. CDR3 protein: CASSPPGGAVEQYF. The CDR3 DNA reads as TGTGCCAGCTCACCACCCGGGGGGGCGGTTGAGCAGTACTTC. The full variable domain, its missing parts supplied by reference TRBV18 and TRBJ2-7, is NAGVMQNPRHLVRRRGQEARLRCSPMKGHSHVYWYRQLPEEGLKFMVYLQKENIIDESGMPKERFSAEFPKEGPSILRIQQVVRGDSAAYFCASSPPGGAVEQYFGPGTRLTVT.

The chain couples TRBV6-5 to TRBJ2-2; the D gene is possibly TRBD1 (6 bases). CDR1 and CDR2 (germline): MNHEY, SVGAGI. The CDR3 covers 15 residues. V lost 6 bases and J 0 bases, leaving 11 bases between the germline ends. DNA for the CDR3: TGTGCCAGCAGCCCCAGGGGTACGAACACCGGGGAGCTGTTTTTT. This translates into CASSPRGTNTGELFF.

The chain is built from TRBV27 and TRBJ1-2; 10 bases map to TRBD1. This CDR3 has 15 residues. Germline V lookup: CDR1 MNHEY, CDR2 SMNVEV (reference sequence). The J segment lost 4 bases and the V segment lost 5 bases, leaving 7 bases of the junction unmatched. CDR3 DNA: TGTGCCAGCAGTCCCGGGACAGGGGTACGCTATGGCTACACCTTC. It is translated as CASSPGTGVRYGYTF.

This rearrangement joins TRBV3-1 (or the pseudogene TRBV3-2) to TRBJ1-6; TRBD1 matches at 8 bases. This CDR3 is 20 amino acids long. Trimming cost V 2 bases and J 0 bases; bases outside gene matches: 12. Germline CDR1 is LGHDT and CDR2 is YNNKEL (reference sequence). The chain's CDR3 is CASSQLRQGPSPSYNSPLHF. CDR3 sequence (DNA): TGTGCCAGCAGCCAACTCCGACAGGGGCCCTCACCCTCCTATAATTCACCCCTCCACTTT.

The V and J genes are TRBV11-3 and TRBJ2-6, with 10 bases aligning to TRBD1. The CDR3 is made up of 16 amino acids. The germline V gene has CDR1 SGHNT and CDR2 YENEEA. The ends lost 7 bases at V and 2 bases at J; junction bases unmatched: 5. The CDR3: CASTPGQGTGANVLTF. The CDR3 DNA follows: TGTGCCAGCACTCCGGGACAGGGGACTGGGGCCAACGTCCTGACTTTC.

The rearrangement links TRBV11-2 to TRBJ2-7, with TRBD2 matching 8 bases. Germline V gene sequence: CDR1 SGHAT, CDR2 FQNNGV. The CDR3 runs 16 residues. Unmatched junction bases numbered 7, after V lost 3 bases and J lost 0 bases. As DNA, the CDR3 is TGTGCCAGCAGCTTGACAGGCGGGGGGCCCTCCTACGAGCAGTACTTC. It codes for CASSLTGGGPSYEQYF.

The chain carries TRBV10-3 and TRBJ1-1; possibly TRBD1 for D (5 bases). The V and J ends lost 3 bases and 8 bases respectively, with 22 bases between them. CDR1 ENHRY and CDR2 SYGVKD come from the germline V gene. The CDR3 spans 16 residues. Written as DNA, the CDR3 is TGTGCCATCAGTGATGCCGTGTCAGGGCCGGGTTCGGAAGCTTTCTTT. Translated: CAISDAVSGPGSEAFF.

The rearrangement uses TRBV2 and TRBJ2-7, with TRBD1 as a possible D gene (5 bases). Looked up from germline, CDR1 is SNHLY and CDR2 is FYNNEI. This CDR3 region has 11 residues. The ends were cut back, 10 bases at V and 1 base at J, with 8 bases in the middle. CDR3 sequence reads: CATRQSYEQYF. The CDR3 DNA follows: TGTGCCACAAGACAGTCCTACGAGCAGTACTTC.